The present T cell receptor (beta chain) was sequenced within a study of blood T cell repertoires in COVID-19. This table comes from immunoSEQ multiplex PCR, and its TCRdb copy is limited to in-frame clones, with some not included. The repertoire includes approximately 210,000 clones, just over 90% of them detected once, and more than 0.95% sits in the top ten. The sequence was collected from a man aged 30-40 years with acute or convalescent COVID-19. The specimen was peripheral blood.

The CDR3, as DNA: TGTGCCTGGATGGGCAGGTCCTTCTCCACGCTTCAGCCCCAGCATTTT. This gives the protein CAWMGRSFSTLQPQHF. This chain connects TRBV30 to TRBJ1-5; the D is unclear. The V gene's germline CDR1 is GTSNPN and CDR2 SVGIG (reference sequence). The CDR3 contains 16 residues. Deletions cut 4 bases from V and 6 bases from J, with 22 bases between.